This T cell receptor (beta chain) comes out of a study of blood T cells in healthy people across ages. Study observations and caveats: Across samples, TCR beta diversity tracked strongly with naive T cell percentage.

A sample-barcoded 5' primer and a J-beta primer mix were used in a second PCR of about 7 to 11 cycles. From the 5' RACE reads, TCRdb called clonotypes with MiXCR, one entry per CDR3 protein. The sample has over 1,500,000 distinct CDR3 sequences; around half are singletons. This CDR3 is 14 amino acids long. From germline, CDR1 is SGHRS and CDR2 YFSETQ. V was cut by 2 bases and J by 5 bases, with 11 bases left in between. This clonotype has more than one count but fewer than ten. The antigen remains undetermined. Per sample, extraction of total RNA gave at least 6 micrograms in every case. Material for sequencing was blood. The origin of this receptor is a woman between 35 and 50 years old in good health. The genes are TRBV5-1 and TRBJ2-1; weak D call: TRBD2 (6 bases). CDR3 region: CASSFGGNNNEQFF. In DNA form, the CDR3 reads TGCGCCAGCAGCTTCGGGGGAAATAACAATGAGCAGTTCTTC. The full variable domain, in which reference TRBV5-1 and TRBJ2-1 provide the parts outside the CDR3, is KAGVTQTPRYLIKTRGQQVTLSCSPISGHRSVSWYQQTPGQGLQFLFEYFSETQRNKGNFPGRFSGRQFSNSRSEMNVSTLELGDSALYLCASSFGGNNNEQFFGPGTRLTVL.